A single sample gave rise to the 10 T cell receptor beta chains below, sequenced in a study of T-cell memory formation after mild COVID-19 (dated by TCRdb to 2020 to 2023). Library prep was done by 5' RACE. Sequencing instrument: Illumina NovaSeq 6000. TCRdb reran the public reads through fastp at Q25 and MiXCR, keeping productive beta chains. Under each unique CDR3 protein, matching rows form one entry showing the most common genes and DNA. The sample contains 390,000 or so distinct CDR3 sequences, roughly 15% of them found a single time. The ten largest clonotypes hold 20% to 25% of the sample. Material for sequencing was PBMCs or a T cell subset sorted from them (not recorded which). The receptor source for this set is a man aged 18 to 35 who had mild COVID-19 (a few samples of this study predate the infection). The sample titles of this study are shuffled in the database, so cell type and time point are left out; the donor was told from shared clones.

This clonotype was detected a few times. The chain employs TRBV29-1 and TRBJ2-5; D is undetermined. V lost 3 bases and J lost 2, with 7 bases in between. The CDR3 spans 12 residues. The germline CDR1 and CDR2 sequences are SQVTM and ANQGSEA. CDR3 region: CSVDLRQETQYF. The CDR3 coding sequence is TGCAGCGTTGACCTCCGTCAAGAGACCCAGTACTTC.

This clonotype turned up a few times. The rearrangement links TRBV7-2 to TRBJ2-1; TRBD2 agrees at 13 bases. The CDR3 length is 16 residues. Germline values: CDR1 SGHTA, CDR2 FQGNSA. V was clipped by 1 base and J by 8 bases; unmatched bases: 5. In nucleotides, the CDR3 is TGTGCCAGCAGCTTAGAGGGGACTAGCGGGGTCCATGAGCAGTTCTTC. Translating gives CASSLEGTSGVHEQFF.

This clonotype was detected ten times or more. The chain has TRBV14 and TRBJ2-7, with a possible D match to TRBD2 (6 bases). Trimming pared 4 bases from V and 3 bases from J, leaving 16 bases between. The CDR3 is 15 residues long. Germline V gene lookup returns CDR1 SGHDN and CDR2 FVKESK. The CDR3 spells CASSLGTAPGYEQYV. DNA for the CDR3: TGTGCCAGCAGCCTAGGGACTGCCCCGGGCTACGAGCAGTACGTC.

The table lists this clonotype with a few counts. The V call is TRBV6-5, the J call TRBJ2-3; 9 positions match TRBD1. The CDR3 is made up of 16 amino acids. Germline trimming cut 5 bases from V and 3 bases from J; bases unmatched to any gene: 9. CDR1 and CDR2 from the germline V gene are MNHEY and SVGAGI. The DNA of the CDR3 is TGTGCCAGCAGTCTCCTTCCGGGACAGGGAACAGATACGCAGTATTTT. Its protein product is CASSLLPGQGTDTQYF.

The rearrangement joins TRBV29-1 to TRBJ2-5; D gene ambiguous. V lost 5 bases, J lost 9 bases, and 16 bases lay in between. Germline values: CDR1 SQVTM, CDR2 ANQGSEA. CDR3 size: 12 residues. The CDR3 DNA reads TGCAGCGTTCCAAGGGCCCCCAGAGCCCAGTACTTC. Amino acid sequence: CSVPRAPRAQYF.

There are a few counts of this clonotype. The chain has TRBV7-2 and TRBJ1-5; D is possibly TRBD1 (5 bases). Germline V gives CDR1 SGHTA, CDR2 FQGNSA. The CDR3 totals 15 residues. The ends were cut back, 1 base at V and 7 bases at J, with 14 bases in the middle. CDR3 protein: CASSLDRPPGQPQHF. CDR3 in DNA: TGTGCCAGCAGCTTAGACAGGCCCCCGGGGCAGCCCCAGCATTTT.

The rearrangement links TRBV6-2 or TRBV6-3 to TRBJ1-1, with D possibly TRBD1 on 5 matching bases. The CDR3 is 12 amino acids. Per the germline V gene, CDR1 is MNHEY and CDR2 is SVGEGT. V was clipped by 9 bases and J by 5 bases, with 13 bases between them. The CDR3 here is CARFGGGTEAFF. CDR3 coding DNA: TGTGCCAGGTTCGGGGGTGGGACTGAAGCTTTCTTT.

This clonotype was counted between two and nine times. The chain joins TRBV10-3 to TRBJ2-3; the match to TRBD2 covers 15 bases. The germline V gene encodes CDR1 ENHRY and CDR2 SYGVKD. After removal of 4 bases from V and 6 bases from J, the junction contained 14 bases not matched to a gene. The CDR3 extends over 19 amino acids. The CDR3 spells CAISAVDDPGTSGGDTQYF. The CDR3 DNA is TGTGCCATCAGTGCCGTTGATGACCCCGGGACTAGCGGGGGGGATACGCAGTATTTT.

The V and J genes are TRBV5-1 and TRBJ2-7; TRBD1 matches at 8 bases. J gave up 4 bases and V 6 bases, and 15 bases lay outside the gene matches. Per germline, CDR1 SGHRS and CDR2 YFSETQ. The CDR3 runs to 16 residues. CDR3 in amino acids: CASTPGTGPTSYEQYV. The CDR3 DNA reads TGCGCCAGCACACCCGGGACAGGACCAACTTCATACGAGCAGTACGTC.

This clonotype was seen a handful of times. The rearrangement joins TRBV11-2 to TRBJ2-7; D might be TRBD2 (6 bases). Looked up from germline, CDR1 is SGHAT and CDR2 is FQNNGV. V lost 5 bases, J lost 3 bases, and 14 bases lay in between. This CDR3 is 14 amino acids long. CDR3 DNA sequence: TGTGCCAGCAGCAATAGACCCGGGGGCTACGAGCAGTACGTC. It encodes CASSNRPGGYEQYV.